This T cell receptor beta chain was sequenced for a study of blood T cell repertoires in COVID-19. Sequenced by immunoSEQ multiplex PCR; TCRdb stores in-frame clones only, minus some. The sample shows fewer than 250,000 clones, 85% of them seen only once. The CDR3 runs 13 residues. Germline V lookup: CDR1 KGHDR, CDR2 SFDVKD. Trimming removed 6 bases from V and 8 bases from J; junction bases left unmatched: 5. The V gene is TRBV24-1, the J gene TRBJ1-4; TRBD1 matches at 7 bases. The material sequenced was peripheral blood. The clonotype comes from a woman aged 60-70 years with active or convalescent COVID-19. As DNA, the CDR3 is TGTGCCACCAGTACAGGGGCCCGGGAAAAACTGTTTTTT. Translation gives CATSTGAREKLFF.